Following are 12 T cell receptor beta chains from one sample sequenced in a study of early T cells in non-severe SARS-CoV-2 infection. TCRdb re-analysed the 5' RACE reads in MiXCR, keeping a single row per CDR3 protein. The table has tens of thousands of distinct CDR3 sequences, around 13% seen once. The sample was whole blood. These receptors originate from an adult who was a healthcare worker with PCR-confirmed SARS-CoV-2 infection or an uninfected control (not recorded which).

This clonotype was observed a handful of times. The chain carries TRBV11-1 and TRBJ1-4, with 7 bases lining up with TRBD1. Per germline, CDR1 SGHAT and CDR2 FQDESV (reference sequence). V shed 5 bases, J shed 4 bases, and the junction held 7 bases outside the gene matches. The CDR3 sequence is 15 residues long. The CDR3 DNA is TGTGCCAGCAGCCCAGGCGGGACAGTTAATGAAAAACTGTTTTTT. Protein: CASSPGGTVNEKLFF.

This chain joins TRBV5-1 and TRBJ1-1, with TRBD1 matching over 7 bases. The junction had 7 bases not matched to a gene; V was cut back by 4 bases and J by 4 bases. Germline V gene sequence: CDR1 SGHRS, CDR2 YFSETQ. CDR3 length: 14 residues. Here the CDR3 reads CASSPGQPVTEAFF. As DNA, the CDR3 is TGCGCCAGCAGCCCGGGACAGCCGGTCACTGAAGCTTTCTTT.

The sample holds many counts of this clonotype. The V and J genes are TRBV10-1 and TRBJ1-6; weak D call: TRBD1 (6 bases). The CDR3 extends over 14 amino acids. Germline CDR1 WNHNN, CDR2 SYGVQD (reference sequence). Trimming removed 4 bases at V and 5 bases at J, with 9 bases between. The CDR3 sequence is CASSGDRNNSPLHF. The CDR3 DNA reads as TGCGCCAGCAGTGGAGACAGGAATAATTCACCCCTCCACTTT.

This clonotype came up many times. For the CDR3, the DNA is TGTGCCAGCAGCGGGAGGGGTACTTTTAGCAATCAGCCCCAGCATTTT. Translating gives CASSGRGTFSNQPQHF. This chain joins TRBV6-2 or TRBV6-3 and TRBJ1-5, with D possibly being TRBD1 (5 bases). The CDR3 consists of 16 residues. Germline V gene lookup returns CDR1 MNHEY and CDR2 SVGEGT. The germline V and J ends were trimmed by 6 bases and 0 bases, with 15 bases remaining between them.

This clonotype was recorded many times. The chain joins TRBV7-2 to TRBJ2-1, with a weak D call TRBD2 (6 bases). Trimming left V 7 bases short and J 2 bases short, with 12 bases between. This CDR3 contains 14 residues. Germline V gives CDR1 SGHTA, CDR2 FQGNSA. Here the CDR3 DNA reads TGTGCCAGCAATAGCGGAAGAGCCTACAATGAGCAGTTCTTC. It translates to CASNSGRAYNEQFF.

This clonotype appeared many times. The V gene is TRBV6-1, the J gene TRBJ2-3, with 9 bases that match TRBD2. Germline CDR1 reads MNHNS; CDR2 reads SASEGT. This CDR3 spans 16 amino acids. Trimming cost V 6 bases and J 2 bases; bases outside gene matches: 9. The CDR3 sequence is CASSRKERGATDTQYF. In DNA, the CDR3 is TGTGCCAGCAGCAGAAAGGAGCGGGGGGCCACAGATACGCAGTATTTT.

This clonotype was seen repeatedly, ten times or more. The chain carries TRBV30 and TRBJ1-5, with unresolved D. Trimming removed 0 bases from V and 4 bases from J, with 22 bases in between. The CDR3 runs to 18 residues. Germline loops: CDR1 GTSNPN, CDR2 SVGIG (reference sequence). CDR3 sequence: CAWSVSQKTPDGNQPQHF. The CDR3 region has the DNA TGTGCCTGGAGTGTAAGTCAAAAGACACCCGATGGAAATCAGCCCCAGCATTTT.

This clonotype qualifies as medium-sized. The chain links TRBV28 to TRBJ1-2, with a possible D match to TRBD1 (5 bases). CDR3 length: 15 residues. With 5 bases removed from V and 4 bases from J, the gap between germline ends came to 17 bases. The germline V gene encodes CDR1 MDHEN and CDR2 SYDVKM. CDR3 coding DNA: TGTGCCAGCAGTACGCGACAGCCAATCTCCTATGGCTACACCTTC. It yields the protein CASSTRQPISYGYTF.

This clonotype has a single count. CDR3 sequence reads: CASGFDVGEQYF. CDR3 DNA sequence: TGTGCTAGTGGTTTCGATGTAGGAGAGCAGTACTTC. The chain combines TRBV12-5 with TRBJ2-7; D not resolved. V lost 3 bases and J 7 bases, leaving 10 bases between the germline ends. The CDR3 extends over 12 amino acids. From germline, CDR1 is LGHNT and CDR2 FRNRAP.

This clonotype was observed many times. This chain connects TRBV7-6 to TRBJ2-5, with 8 bases aligning to TRBD1. V lost 2 bases and J lost 3; bases outside the gene matches: 8. The CDR3 sequence is 16 residues long. The V gene's germline CDR1 is SGHVS and CDR2 FNYEAQ. The CDR3 DNA is TGTGCCAGCAGCTTATCATCAGGACAGGGAAAAGAGACCCAGTACTTC. Its protein product is CASSLSSGQGKETQYF.

This clonotype has a count of ten or more. The chain has TRBV20-1 and TRBJ2-3; D ambiguous. Germline values: CDR1 DFQATT, CDR2 SNEGSKA (reference sequence). The CDR3 runs to 15 residues. Trimming took off 2 bases at V and 2 bases at J, with 14 bases between the two ends. The CDR3 loop is CSARKSLGPTDTQYF. The CDR3 coding sequence is TGCAGTGCTAGAAAGTCCCTAGGGCCCACAGATACGCAGTATTTT.

The chain uses TRBV9 and TRBJ1-1; D is unclear. Germline assignment: CDR1 SGDLS and CDR2 YYNGEE. CDR3 length equals 13 residues. V was clipped by 0 bases and J by 4 bases, with 7 bases between them. The CDR3 sequence: CASSVESGTEAFF. The CDR3 DNA reads as TGTGCCAGCAGCGTAGAAAGCGGCACTGAAGCTTTCTTT.